The rows below give T cell receptor beta chains drawn from one sample of a study of human versus mouse CDR3 diversity and MHC coevolution. Clones were sequenced by immunoSEQ multiplex PCR, and TCRdb holds only the in-frame ones, with some missing. The sample has around 74,000 clones, less than 95% seen once. The sequenced material came from naive CD4+ T cells from blood. The receptors stem from a person aged 25 to 69 in good health. Each CDR3 is given with its conserved first and last residue. D genes are given only for firm matches. Not all rows give a size; the values are once, few, many and, for expanded clones, a class.

abundance: .; j_gene: TRBJ2-3; d_gene: TRBD2; v_gene: TRBV4-2; CDR3nt: TGTGCCAGCAGCAAGGGGACTAGCGGGAGGCCGAACGGAGATACGCAGTATTTT; CDR3aa: CASSKGTSGRPNGDTQYF
abundance: .; j_gene: TRBJ2-3; d_gene: TRBD2; v_gene: TRBV7-8; CDR3nt: TGTGCCAGCAGCTTAGCGTGGCGGGAGGGGCGGGATACGCAGTATTTT; CDR3aa: CASSLAWREGRDTQYF
abundance: .; j_gene: TRBJ2-7; d_gene: TRBD2; v_gene: TRBV11-1; CDR3nt: TGTGCCAGCAGCCAAGGAGGACTAGCGTCCGAGCAGTACTTC; CDR3aa: CASSQGGLASEQYF
abundance: .; j_gene: TRBJ1-1; d_gene: .; v_gene: TRBV4-1; CDR3nt: TGCGCCAGCAGACAGCAGGGGAACACTGAAGCTTTCTTT; CDR3aa: CASRQQGNTEAFF
abundance: .; j_gene: TRBJ1-3; d_gene: .; v_gene: TRBV27; CDR3nt: TGTGCCAGCAGTTTTAGCTCTGGAAACACCATATATTTT; CDR3aa: CASSFSSGNTIYF
abundance: .; j_gene: TRBJ2-1; d_gene: TRBD1; v_gene: TRBV29-1; CDR3nt: TGCAGCGTCACCTCCGGGACAGGGGGCAATGAGCAGTTCTTC; CDR3aa: CSVTSGTGGNEQFF
abundance: .; j_gene: TRBJ2-1; d_gene: TRBD2; v_gene: TRBV25-1; CDR3nt: TGTGCCAGCAGCACCCCGGGACTAGGTAGCAATGAGCAGTTCTTC; CDR3aa: CASSTPGLGSNEQFF
abundance: .; j_gene: TRBJ1-5; d_gene: TRBD1; v_gene: TRBV6-4; CDR3nt: TGTGCCAGCAGCTCACTGACAGGGTCTAATCAGCCCCAGCATTTT; CDR3aa: CASSSLTGSNQPQHF
abundance: once; j_gene: TRBJ1-2; d_gene: .; v_gene: TRBV5-4; CDR3nt: TGTGCCAGCAGCACTGGCGGGGGATCCAGCTATGGCTACACCTTC; CDR3aa: CASSTGGGSSYGYTF
abundance: .; j_gene: TRBJ2-5; d_gene: .; v_gene: TRBV5-4; CDR3nt: TGTGCCAGCAGCGGGACTGAAGAGACCCAGTACTTC; CDR3aa: CASSGTEETQYF
abundance: .; j_gene: TRBJ2-7; d_gene: TRBD2; v_gene: TRBV5-1; CDR3nt: TGCGCCAGCAGCACGACTAGCGGGAGGAATATCTACGAGCAGTACTTC; CDR3aa: CASSTTSGRNIYEQYF
abundance: .; j_gene: TRBJ1-1; d_gene: TRBD1; v_gene: TRBV11-2; CDR3nt: TGTGCCAGCAGCTTAACGGGACAGGGGAACACTGAAGCTTTCTTT; CDR3aa: CASSLTGQGNTEAFF
abundance: .; j_gene: TRBJ1-2; d_gene: .; v_gene: TRBV4-2; CDR3nt: TGTGCCAGCAGCCAAGAAAGTTCTACTAACTATGGCTACACCTTC; CDR3aa: CASSQESSTNYGYTF
abundance: .; j_gene: TRBJ1-5; d_gene: .; v_gene: TRBV27; CDR3nt: TGTGCCAGCAGCCATGGCAATCAGCCCCAGCATTTT; CDR3aa: CASSHGNQPQHF
abundance: .; j_gene: TRBJ2-6; d_gene: .; v_gene: TRBV15; CDR3nt: TGTGCCACCAGCAGAGGCAGTGCAGAGGCCAACGTCCTGACTTTC; CDR3aa: CATSRGSAEANVLTF
abundance: .; j_gene: TRBJ2-7; d_gene: .; v_gene: TRBV19; CDR3nt: TGTGCCAGTAGTGCGGACAGCTACTCCTACGAGCAGTACTTC; CDR3aa: CASSADSYSYEQYF
abundance: .; j_gene: TRBJ2-1; d_gene: TRBD1; v_gene: TRBV27; CDR3nt: TGTGCCAGCAGTTTATCGGCGGGACAGGGGGTCCCGAGCTCCTACAATGAGCAGTTCTTC; CDR3aa: CASSLSAGQGVPSSYNEQFF
abundance: .; j_gene: TRBJ2-7; d_gene: TRBD2; v_gene: TRBV6-4; CDR3nt: TGTGCCAGCAGTGACTCTGCTCGAGCGGGGCCGACCTACGAGCAGTACTTC; CDR3aa: CASSDSARAGPTYEQYF
abundance: once; j_gene: TRBJ2-4; d_gene: TRBD1; v_gene: TRBV28; CDR3nt: TGTGCCAGCAGTAACAGGGGGCATCTCGTTCAGTACTTC; CDR3aa: CASSNRGHLVQYF
abundance: .; j_gene: TRBJ2-3; d_gene: .; v_gene: TRBV6-6; CDR3nt: TGTGCCAGCAGTTACTACACAGGTAGCACAGATACGCAGTATTTT; CDR3aa: CASSYYTGSTDTQYF
abundance: .; j_gene: TRBJ2-7; d_gene: TRBD2; v_gene: TRBV10-3; CDR3nt: TGTGCCATCAGTAGACTAGCGGGAGAGAAGACGCACGAGCAGTACTTC; CDR3aa: CAISRLAGEKTHEQYF
abundance: .; j_gene: TRBJ1-6; d_gene: TRBD1; v_gene: TRBV28; CDR3nt: TGTGCCAGCAGTGGGGGACAGGGAAATTCACCCCTCCACTTT; CDR3aa: CASSGGQGNSPLHF
abundance: .; j_gene: TRBJ1-5; d_gene: .; v_gene: TRBV18; CDR3nt: TGTGCCAGCTCACGAGACAGCAGCAATCAGCCCCAGCATTTT; CDR3aa: CASSRDSSNQPQHF
abundance: .; j_gene: TRBJ1-1; d_gene: TRBD1; v_gene: TRBV5-8; CDR3nt: TGTGCCACCCGACGGGGACAGGGAGTTGCTTTCTTT; CDR3aa: CATRRGQGVAFF
abundance: .; j_gene: TRBJ2-4; d_gene: TRBD2; v_gene: TRBV7-9; CDR3nt: TGTGCCAGCAGCGGAGCGGGGGAGGGACCCAAAAACATTCAGTACTTC; CDR3aa: CASSGAGEGPKNIQYF
abundance: .; j_gene: TRBJ1-4; d_gene: .; v_gene: TRBV4-2; CDR3nt: TGTGCCAGCAGCCAAGTCCTCACTAGGGCTAATGAAAAACTGTTTTTT; CDR3aa: CASSQVLTRANEKLFF
abundance: .; j_gene: TRBJ2-7; d_gene: .; v_gene: TRBV21-1; CDR3nt: TGTGCCAGCAGATGGCACTTAGCTACACGTGTAGACGAGCAGTACTTC; CDR3aa: CASRWHLATRVDEQYF
abundance: .; j_gene: TRBJ2-5; d_gene: .; v_gene: TRBV7-9; CDR3nt: TGTGCCAGCTGGGGGGTCGTCGGGGAGACCCAGTACTTC; CDR3aa: CASWGVVGETQYF
abundance: .; j_gene: TRBJ1-4; d_gene: .; v_gene: TRBV2; CDR3nt: TGTGCCACAACGACAGGCTATAATGAAAAACTGTTTTTT; CDR3aa: CATTTGYNEKLFF
abundance: .; j_gene: TRBJ2-2; d_gene: .; v_gene: TRBV5-6; CDR3nt: TGTGCCAGCAGCTTAGTTAGCGGACTCACCGGGGAGCTGTTTTTT; CDR3aa: CASSLVSGLTGELFF
abundance: .; j_gene: TRBJ1-2; d_gene: .; v_gene: TRBV19; CDR3nt: TGTGCCAGTAGTGGAAGACAGGCCCTCTATGGCTACACCTTC; CDR3aa: CASSGRQALYGYTF
abundance: .; j_gene: TRBJ2-7; d_gene: .; v_gene: TRBV7-2; CDR3nt: TGTGCCAGCAGCTTCCCGAAGGGGCGGGGAGAGCAGTACTTC; CDR3aa: CASSFPKGRGEQYF
abundance: .; j_gene: TRBJ2-7; d_gene: .; v_gene: TRBV12-2; CDR3nt: TGTGCAAGTCGCTTCCAAGAGGGGGATCCGGGACAGAGAGTTCCAGAGGGCGAGCAGTACTTC; CDR3aa: CASRFQEGDPGQRVPEGEQYF
abundance: once; j_gene: TRBJ1-3; d_gene: .; v_gene: TRBV7-9; CDR3nt: TGTGCCAGCAGCTCGGTGGTCTCTGGAAACACCATATATTTT; CDR3aa: CASSSVVSGNTIYF
abundance: once; j_gene: TRBJ2-7; d_gene: .; v_gene: TRBV7-7; CDR3nt: TGTGCCAGCAGCTACCGGGGAGATCCAACCTACGAGCAGTACTTC; CDR3aa: CASSYRGDPTYEQYF
abundance: few; j_gene: TRBJ2-3; d_gene: .; v_gene: TRBV20-1; CDR3nt: TGCAGTGCTATGGGCTTAGATACGCAGTATTTT; CDR3aa: CSAMGLDTQYF
abundance: .; j_gene: TRBJ2-7; d_gene: TRBD1; v_gene: TRBV12-5; CDR3nt: TGTGCTAGTGGTAGGCTTGGACAGGCCGCGTACGAGCAGTACTTC; CDR3aa: CASGRLGQAAYEQYF
abundance: .; j_gene: TRBJ2-4; d_gene: .; v_gene: TRBV18; CDR3nt: TGTGCCAGCTCACCATGGACTGTAGCCAAAAACATTCAGTACTTC; CDR3aa: CASSPWTVAKNIQYF
abundance: .; j_gene: TRBJ2-5; d_gene: TRBD1; v_gene: TRBV27; CDR3nt: TGTGCCAGCAGACAACAGGGGTTCCAAGAGACCCAGTACTTC; CDR3aa: CASRQQGFQETQYF
abundance: .; j_gene: TRBJ1-1; d_gene: .; v_gene: TRBV19; CDR3nt: TGTGCCAGTAGACACAGGGACACTGAAGCTTTCTTT; CDR3aa: CASRHRDTEAFF